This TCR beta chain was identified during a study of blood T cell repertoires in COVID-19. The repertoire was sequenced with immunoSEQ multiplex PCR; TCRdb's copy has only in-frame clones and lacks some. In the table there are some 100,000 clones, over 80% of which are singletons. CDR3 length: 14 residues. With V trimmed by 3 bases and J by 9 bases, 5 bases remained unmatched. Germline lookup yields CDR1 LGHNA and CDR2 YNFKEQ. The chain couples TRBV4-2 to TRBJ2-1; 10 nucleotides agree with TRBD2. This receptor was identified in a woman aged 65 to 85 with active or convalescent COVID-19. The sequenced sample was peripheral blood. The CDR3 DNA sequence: TGTGCCAGCAGCCATGGGACTAGCGTGGGTGAGCAGTTCTTC. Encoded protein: CASSHGTSVGEQFF.